This T cell receptor (beta chain) was captured in a study of blood T cell repertoires in COVID-19 (TCRdb year 2020). Some background on the complete study: Collaborator samples came from the United States, Italy and Spain and covered acute and convalescent phases of COVID-19. The material from the prospective study consisted of cDNA or gDNA derived from T cells, B-cell-depleted T cells, or PBMCs. Subjects who had been exposed to COVID-19, were actively infected with it, or had recovered from it provided the deeply sampled blood TCRbeta repertoires that made up the dataset. A freely available public database, intended as a resource for researchers studying the immune response to SARS-CoV-2, is where the repertoires were released. The samples were drawn from two sources: the first 160 participants of the ongoing ImmuneRACE study, and 950 to 1,500 subjects contributed by 6 global collaborators. The sample metadata nearly always contained a de-identified subject ID, COVID-19 status, age in years and sex. Where HLA class I and class II types were available, the types were taken from metadata supplied by the sample provider, not from assay-based typing.

About this clone: This clone's antigen is unknown. Qualities for individual bases were not recorded, and no much larger clone is one base off.

General conclusions and limits of the study: How much clinical and demographic metadata was included differed by source and by participant, and the metadata was provided uncurated.

Trimming takes 0 bases off V and 3 bases off J; junction bases not matched to a gene: 6. From a lookup of the germline V gene (reference sequence), CDR1 and CDR2 are LGHDT and YNNKEL. There are 17 amino acids in the CDR3, from cysteine to phenylalanine inclusive. Only the CDR3 region is kept as DNA, spanning 51 bases read in frame from base 1. TCRbeta CDR3 regions were amplified from genomic DNA by means of the immunoSEQ Assay, a bias-controlled multiplex PCR. On the authors' methods: The number of nucleated cells in each sample was estimated by amplification of reference gene primers within the assay. Sequence reads were collapsed and filtered to measure the absolute abundance of every unique TCRbeta CDR3 rearrangement. For each sample, productive Simpson clonality was calculated by taking the square root of Simpson's diversity index across productive rearrangements. TCRdb stores this immuneACCESS table with in-frame sequences only. Part of the clones is absent; in the studies checked, under half of the shortfall reflects unresolved V genes, and no reason is known for the rest. V and J calls and clone size are as listed in that table; D and trimming were resolved from the DNA. The sample includes over 75,000 clones, with roughly 90% observed a single time. Clones ranked in the top ten supply approximately 1.8% of the sample.

Collaborating institutions collected whole blood in K2EDTA tubes following their own protocols. For TCRbeta analysis, collaborators shipped samples as frozen whole blood, isolated PBMCs, or DNA extracted from either of those sample types. The clonotype comes from a man aged 55 to 70 with acute or convalescent COVID-19. Recombination joined TRBV3-1 (or the pseudogene TRBV3-2) with TRBJ2-5, and TRBD2 matches 11 of the central bases. Material for sequencing was peripheral blood. The DNA sequence follows: TGTGCCAGCAGCCAAGATAGGGCTAGCGGGAGGAAAGAGACCCAGTACTTC. The encoded protein is CASSQDRASGRKETQYF.